Listed here are 28 T cell receptor beta chains from one sample, sequenced in a study of neoadjuvant anti-PD-1 for oral cavity cancer. The table came from immunoSEQ multiplex PCR; TCRdb's copy has only in-frame clones and leaves some out. Here the sample spans fewer than 70,000 clones, around 85% being singletons. The sequences come from PBMCs, collected before nivolumab (anti-PD-1) treatment. The source is a person aged 35-79 years with oral cavity squamous cell carcinoma.

The J gene is TRBJ2-3, the V gene TRBV9; D call uncertain. Germline CDR1 and CDR2: SGDLS and YYNGEE. There are 14 residues in the CDR3. Trimming shortened V by 1 base and J by 4 bases, and 10 bases separated the two germline ends. CDR3: CASSVISGPDTQYF. CDR3 nucleotide sequence: TGTGCCAGCAGCGTAATCAGTGGGCCAGATACGCAGTATTTT.

J is TRBJ2-5 and V is TRBV6-6; D perhaps matches TRBD1 (5 bases). V dropped 11 bases and J dropped 1 base, with 14 bases sitting between them. The CDR3 contains 13 residues. Germline assignment: CDR1 MNHNY and CDR2 SVGAGI (reference sequence). CDR3 protein: CASNGHSQETQYF. CDR3 sequence (DNA): TGTGCCTCTAATGGACACAGCCAAGAGACCCAGTACTTC.

Only a few counts were recorded for this clone. The genes are TRBV23-1 and TRBJ1-5; 7 bases align to TRBD1. TRBV23-1 is annotated as an ORF whose role is uncertain. The CDR3 has 15 amino acids. After removal of 6 bases from V and 1 base from J, the junction contained 6 bases not matched to a gene. This chain's CDR3 is CASSSDRDSNQPQHF. In nucleotides, the CDR3 is TGCGCCAGCAGCTCCGACAGGGACAGCAATCAGCCCCAGCATTTT.

The rearrangement joins TRBV9 to TRBJ2-1, with D perhaps matching TRBD2 (6 bases). CDR1 is SGDLS, CDR2 YYNGEE, per germline. The CDR3 contains 15 residues. With 0 bases removed from V and 5 bases from J, the gap between germline ends came to 12 bases. The CDR3 here is CASSVGLAPDNEQFF. In DNA form, the CDR3 reads TGTGCCAGCAGCGTAGGGCTAGCGCCTGACAATGAGCAGTTCTTC.

V is TRBV4-1 and J is TRBJ2-7; D is ambiguous. There are 17 residues in the CDR3. Germline V gene lookup returns CDR1 MGHRA and CDR2 YSYEKL. Trimming left V 3 bases short and J 5 bases short, with 23 bases between. This CDR3 is CASSQVLGAGLMDEQYF. Here the CDR3 DNA reads TGCGCCAGCAGCCAGGTCCTGGGCGCTGGCCTTATGGACGAGCAGTACTTC.

The chain couples TRBV6-5 to TRBJ1-1; D is possibly TRBD1 (5 bases). V lost 5 bases to trimming and J lost 4 bases, with 11 bases between them. There are 13 residues in the CDR3. The germline V gene encodes CDR1 MNHEY and CDR2 SVGAGI. The CDR3 protein is CASSRDPITEAFF. The CDR3 DNA follows: TGTGCCAGCAGTCGGGACCCGATCACTGAAGCTTTCTTT.

The chain employs TRBV30 and TRBJ2-5, with unresolved D. CDR3 length equals 13 residues. The germline V and J ends were trimmed by 2 bases and 1 base, with 8 bases remaining between them. CDR1 is GTSNPN and CDR2 is SVGIG in the germline V gene (reference sequence). In DNA, the CDR3 is TGTGCCTGGAGTTTCAATTTCCAAGAGACCCAGTACTTC. Protein: CAWSFNFQETQYF.

This clone is medium-sized. The chain has TRBV30 and TRBJ1-6; 8 positions match TRBD1. The J segment lost 3 bases and the V segment lost 3 bases, leaving 10 bases of the junction unmatched. The germline V gene has CDR1 GTSNPN and CDR2 SVGIG (reference sequence). The CDR3 covers 17 residues. This CDR3 reads CAWSIDRGTDYNSPLHF. CDR3 bases: TGTGCCTGGAGCATAGACAGGGGAACCGACTATAATTCACCCCTCCACTTT.

This clone was seen just once. The CDR3 nucleotides are TGTGCCAGCAGTTACGACAGGGGGACCTATCAGCATTTT. Translating it yields CASSYDRGTYQHF. V is TRBV6-6 and J is TRBJ1-5, with 9 bases that match TRBD1. J was trimmed by 13 bases and V by 2 bases; bases with no gene match: 6. The CDR3 sequence is 13 residues long. Germline CDR1 MNHNY, CDR2 SVGAGI (reference sequence).

The rearrangement uses TRBV5-1 and TRBJ1-2; D is unresolved. The V gene lost 0 bases and the J gene lost 2 bases, with 8 bases spanning the gap. CDR3 length: 14 amino acids. Germline V lookup: CDR1 SGHRS, CDR2 YFSETQ. CDR3 loop: CASSLGNPNYGYTF. The CDR3 region has the DNA TGCGCCAGCAGCTTGGGCAACCCCAACTATGGCTACACCTTC.

J is TRBJ2-1 and V is TRBV19; TRBD2 is a possible D gene (6 bases). CDR3 length: 15 residues. The ends were cut back, 10 bases at V and 7 bases at J, with 23 bases in the middle. Germline V gives CDR1 LNHDA, CDR2 SQIVND (reference sequence). CDR3 amino acids: CATSSGKGGRNEQFF. The CDR3 nucleotides are TGTGCCACCTCATCGGGGAAGGGAGGAAGGAATGAGCAGTTCTTC.

The chain joins TRBV4-1 to TRBJ1-2, with a tentative D call TRBD1 (5 bases). Trimming stripped 4 bases from V and 2 bases from J, with 14 bases between. The CDR3 sequence is 15 residues long. Germline values: CDR1 MGHRA, CDR2 YSYEKL. CDR3 sequence: CASSLGGQGNYGYTF. Written as DNA, the CDR3 is TGCGCCAGCAGCCTGGGGGGTCAGGGAAACTATGGCTACACCTTC.

This chain uses TRBV19 with TRBJ1-6; D uncertain. The germline CDR1 and CDR2 sequences are LNHDA and SQIVND (reference sequence). This CDR3 is 15 amino acids long. Trimming took 6 bases from V and 8 from J, leaving 17 bases between them. CDR3 in DNA: TGTGCCAGTAGCTTAACCGGACTAGTCCATTCACCCCTCCACTTT. Amino acid sequence: CASSLTGLVHSPLHF.

This clone was seen a few times. This sequence joins TRBV10-2 and TRBJ1-6; a possible D gene is TRBD1 (5 bases). Trimming pared 7 bases from V and 14 bases from J, leaving 15 bases between. CDR1 and CDR2 from the germline V gene are WSHSY and SAAADI. The CDR3 covers 12 residues. CDR3 amino acids: CASIFGDGALHF. In nucleotides, the CDR3 is TGCGCCAGCATTTTCGGGGACGGGGCCCTCCACTTT.

The chain carries TRBV7-9 and TRBJ1-6; TRBD1 aligns across 7 bases. V gave up 6 bases and J gave up 9 bases; unmatched junction bases: 8. This CDR3 has 14 residues. Germline V gives CDR1 SEHNR, CDR2 FQNEAQ (reference sequence). In DNA, the CDR3 is TGTGCCAGCAGTGGACAGGTCGAGGGTTCACCCCTCCACTTT. This translates into CASSGQVEGSPLHF.

This sequence joins TRBV5-6 and TRBJ1-2; D gene uncertain. CDR1 and CDR2 from the germline V gene are SGHDT and YYEEEE. The CDR3 has 12 amino acids. V shed 0 bases and J shed 5 bases, with 5 bases lying between them. CDR3 sequence reads: CASSLGGYGYTF. In DNA form, the CDR3 reads TGTGCCAGCAGCTTGGGAGGGTATGGCTACACCTTC.

V is TRBV9 and J is TRBJ1-1; D is perhaps TRBD1 (6 bases). CDR3 length: 15 amino acids. Germline CDR1 reads SGDLS; CDR2 reads YYNGEE. With 5 bases removed from V and 3 bases from J, the gap between germline ends came to 17 bases. The CDR3 protein is CASRVRGSGDTEAFF. In DNA form, the CDR3 reads TGTGCCAGCAGAGTAAGGGGTTCAGGGGACACTGAAGCTTTCTTT.

DNA of the CDR3: TGTGCCAGCAGCTTAGCGCAACTAGCGGGTTTCAATGAGCAGTTCTTC. Residues: CASSLAQLAGFNEQFF. J is TRBJ2-1 and V is TRBV7-2; 9 nucleotides agree with TRBD2. V shed 0 bases and J 6 bases; nucleotides not matched to a gene: 6. This CDR3 is 16 amino acids long. The germline V gene encodes CDR1 SGHTA and CDR2 FQGNSA.

J is TRBJ2-1 and V is TRBV19; maybe TRBD1 (5 bases). Germline CDR1 LNHDA, CDR2 SQIVND (reference sequence). The V end lost 3 bases, the J end lost 3 bases, and 18 bases lay between the germline ends. The CDR3 loop spans 17 amino acids. CDR3 in DNA: TGTGCCAGTAGTATGAGCCGTCCCTCAGGGCTCTACAATGAGCAGTTCTTC. Translation gives CASSMSRPSGLYNEQFF.

This clone was detected once. J is TRBJ2-2 and V is TRBV5-1; 9 positions match TRBD1. Germline V gives CDR1 SGHRS, CDR2 YFSETQ. The CDR3 has 15 amino acids. J was trimmed by 4 bases and V by 0 bases; bases with no gene match: 1. CDR3 in amino acids: CASSLVQGATGELFF. The CDR3, as DNA: TGCGCCAGCAGCTTGGTACAGGGGGCCACCGGGGAGCTGTTTTTT.

The chain recombines TRBV5-1 with TRBJ2-3, with D tentatively TRBD1 or TRBD2 (5 bases each). The CDR3 contains 16 residues. V lost 4 bases and J lost 6, with 21 bases in between. Germline lookup yields CDR1 SGHRS and CDR2 YFSETQ. This CDR3 reads CASSPDPVYGTDTQYF. CDR3 in DNA: TGCGCCAGCAGCCCGGACCCGGTCTACGGGACCGATACGCAGTATTTT.

This clone was found many times. One end of the junction does not line up with germline, which may come from a read error. V is TRBV5-4 and J is TRBJ2-7, with D possibly being TRBD1 (6 bases). CDR3 length: 13 residues. Germline V CDR1 and CDR2: SGHNT, YYREEE (reference sequence). The CDR3 here is CASRGRGSYEQYF. CDR3 in DNA: TGTGCAAGCAGGGGCAGGGGCTCCTACGAGCAGTACTTC.

V and J are TRBV5-1 and TRBJ1-2, with D possibly TRBD1 on 6 matching bases. V shed 0 bases and J shed 0 bases, with 15 bases lying between them. This CDR3 is built from 17 residues. CDR1 is SGHRS and CDR2 is YFSETQ in the germline V gene. This CDR3 is CASSLGSGGPTNYGYTF. The CDR3 bases are TGCGCCAGCAGCTTGGGATCCGGGGGCCCAACTAACTATGGCTACACCTTC.

The V and J genes are TRBV5-6 and TRBJ2-5; weak D call: TRBD1 (5 bases). The length of the CDR3 is 14 residues. The germline V gene has CDR1 SGHDT and CDR2 YYEEEE. V was pared by 0 bases and J by 4 bases, with 10 bases between. The CDR3 DNA reads as TGTGCCAGCAGCTTGGTTACCAGGGCAGAGACCCAGTACTTC. Its translation is CASSLVTRAETQYF. Full variable domain (remainder filled in from reference TRBV5-6 and TRBJ2-5): DAGVTQSPTHLIKTRGQQVTLRCSPKSGHDTVSWYQQALGQGPQFIFQYYEEEERQRGNFPDRFSGHQFPNYSSELNVNALLLGDSALYLCASSLVTRAETQYFGPGTRLLVL.

This chain joins TRBV10-3 and TRBJ2-1, with 11 bases fitting TRBD1. There are 13 residues in the CDR3. V lost 10 bases, J lost 6 bases, and 5 bases stayed unmatched. CDR1 and CDR2 (germline): ENHRY, SYGVKD. Here the CDR3 DNA reads TGTGCCACTGGGACAGGGGGGGGCAATGAGCAGTTCTTC. Its translation is CATGTGGGNEQFF.

The chain carries TRBV27 and TRBJ2-2; D may be TRBD1 or TRBD2 (5 bases each). The CDR3 totals 14 residues. Between the trimmed V and J ends, which lost 5 bases and 5 bases, there was a span of 12 bases. Germline CDR1 and CDR2: MNHEY and SMNVEV (reference sequence). The CDR3 DNA reads as TGTGCCAGCAGTCCCCGGGACCATACCGGGGAGCTGTTTTTT. Its protein product is CASSPRDHTGELFF.

The rearrangement uses TRBV11-2 and TRBJ2-1; D is perhaps TRBD1 or TRBD2 (5 bases each). Germline V gives CDR1 SGHAT, CDR2 FQNNGV. Trimming removed 3 bases at V and 0 bases at J, with 12 bases between. CDR3 length: 16 amino acids. CDR3 in DNA: TGTGCCAGCAGCTTTTACCGGGACCGCTCCTACAATGAGCAGTTCTTC. Translating gives CASSFYRDRSYNEQFF.

This sequence joins TRBV29-1 and TRBJ2-7; TRBD1 matches at 9 bases. The CDR3 covers 13 residues. Germline values: CDR1 SQVTM, CDR2 ANQGSEA. The trim removed 6 bases at V and 4 bases at J, leaving 7 bases unmatched. The CDR3 coding sequence is TGCAGCGTGGGGACAGGGAAAAAATACGAGCAGTACTTC. Amino acid sequence: CSVGTGKKYEQYF.